Listed below are T cell receptor beta chains from one sample, sequenced in a study of blood T cell repertoires in COVID-19. Clones were read by immunoSEQ multiplex PCR, and TCRdb kept only the in-frame ones, dropping some. The profile shows some 350,000 clones, around 89% of them singletons. The sample was peripheral blood. The receptors originated from a young woman with COVID-19, enrolled during active disease. The CDR3 runs from the conserved cysteine through the conserved F or W. Each record gives: V gene, clone size, D gene, J gene, CDR3 protein, CDR3 DNA. A D gene is named only where the DNA matches it firmly. Clone size is given for some rows only: seen once, a few or many times, or a class if the clone is expanded.

v_call: TRBV24-1
clone_size: NA
d_call: NA
j_call: TRBJ1-5
cdr3_aa: CATSGGGAQPQHF
cdr3_nt: TGTGCCACCAGTGGGGGGGGCGCTCAGCCCCAGCATTTT

v_call: TRBV5-6
clone_size: NA
d_call: TRBD2
j_call: TRBJ2-7
cdr3_aa: CASSLGPSGNYEQYF
cdr3_nt: TGTGCCAGCAGCTTGGGACCTAGCGGGAACTACGAGCAGTACTTC

v_call: TRBV6-6
clone_size: once
d_call: NA
j_call: TRBJ1-5
cdr3_aa: CASSTRGYSNQPQHF
cdr3_nt: TGTGCCAGCAGTACCAGGGGTTATAGCAATCAGCCCCAGCATTTT

v_call: TRBV10-2
clone_size: NA
d_call: NA
j_call: TRBJ1-2
cdr3_aa: CASSESTGNYGYTF
cdr3_nt: TGCGCCAGCAGTGAGTCGACAGGAAACTATGGCTACACCTTC

v_call: TRBV19
clone_size: NA
d_call: NA
j_call: TRBJ2-1
cdr3_aa: CASSTDSPPANEQFF
cdr3_nt: TGTGCCAGTAGTACCGACAGCCCGCCCGCCAATGAGCAGTTCTTC

v_call: TRBV30
clone_size: NA
d_call: TRBD1
j_call: TRBJ1-1
cdr3_aa: CAWSRDRDRVTDTEAFF
cdr3_nt: TGTGCCTGGAGCCGCGACCGGGACAGGGTAACGGACACTGAAGCTTTCTTT

v_call: TRBV6-5
clone_size: NA
d_call: NA
j_call: TRBJ2-1
cdr3_aa: CASSYTRGEQFF
cdr3_nt: TGTGCCAGCAGTTACACGCGGGGCGAGCAGTTCTTC

v_call: TRBV19
clone_size: NA
d_call: NA
j_call: TRBJ1-1
cdr3_aa: CASSIASTEAFF
cdr3_nt: TGTGCCAGTAGTATAGCCAGCACTGAAGCTTTCTTT

v_call: TRBV5-4
clone_size: NA
d_call: TRBD1
j_call: TRBJ1-1
cdr3_aa: CASSLPGQMNTEAFF
cdr3_nt: TGTGCCAGCAGCCTTCCGGGACAGATGAACACTGAAGCTTTCTTT

v_call: TRBV7-7
clone_size: NA
d_call: NA
j_call: TRBJ2-2
cdr3_aa: CASSLRDTGELFF
cdr3_nt: TGTGCTAGCAGCTTACGTGACACCGGGGAGCTGTTTTTT

v_call: TRBV5-5
clone_size: once
d_call: TRBD2
j_call: TRBJ2-5
cdr3_aa: CASSLGTSGGAQETQYF
cdr3_nt: TGTGCCAGCAGCTTGGGGACTAGCGGGGGAGCGCAAGAGACCCAGTACTTC

v_call: TRBV6-1
clone_size: NA
d_call: TRBD2
j_call: TRBJ2-3
cdr3_aa: CASSETGLAVSTDTQYF
cdr3_nt: TGTGCCAGCAGTGAAACTGGACTAGCGGTTAGCACAGATACGCAGTATTTT

v_call: TRBV20-1
clone_size: NA
d_call: NA
j_call: TRBJ1-2
cdr3_aa: CSAIWTAGYTF
cdr3_nt: TGCAGTGCGATCTGGACAGCGGGCTACACCTTC

v_call: TRBV28
clone_size: NA
d_call: NA
j_call: TRBJ1-4
cdr3_aa: CASSPQKSHEKLFF
cdr3_nt: TGTGCCAGCAGTCCGCAGAAATCGCATGAAAAACTGTTTTTT

v_call: TRBV5-1
clone_size: NA
d_call: NA
j_call: TRBJ1-2
cdr3_aa: CASSPTYQGADYGYTF
cdr3_nt: TGCGCCAGCAGCCCCACCTACCAAGGGGCAGATTATGGCTACACCTTC

v_call: TRBV24-1
clone_size: NA
d_call: TRBD2
j_call: TRBJ2-1
cdr3_aa: CATSDLRRAGYNEQFF
cdr3_nt: TGTGCCACCAGTGATTTGCGGCGAGCGGGATACAATGAGCAGTTCTTC

v_call: TRBV9
clone_size: NA
d_call: NA
j_call: TRBJ2-3
cdr3_aa: CASTGAGGTDTQYF
cdr3_nt: TGTGCCAGCACCGGGGCAGGGGGCACAGATACGCAGTATTTT

v_call: TRBV24-1
clone_size: once
d_call: NA
j_call: TRBJ2-1
cdr3_aa: CATSDPDSLSEQFF
cdr3_nt: TGTGCCACCAGTGATCCCGACAGCCTGAGTGAGCAGTTCTTC

v_call: TRBV11-3
clone_size: NA
d_call: NA
j_call: TRBJ1-4
cdr3_aa: CASSLGPEGEKLFF
cdr3_nt: TGTGCCAGCAGCTTAGGGCCCGAGGGTGAAAAACTGTTTTTT

v_call: TRBV4-1
clone_size: NA
d_call: NA
j_call: TRBJ2-7
cdr3_aa: CASSQVGEAHEQYF
cdr3_nt: TGCGCCAGCAGCCAAGTCGGAGAAGCCCACGAGCAGTACTTC

v_call: TRBV10-2
clone_size: NA
d_call: NA
j_call: TRBJ1-4
cdr3_aa: CASSEYGGRNEKLFF
cdr3_nt: TGCGCCAGCAGTGAGTATGGCGGAAGAAATGAAAAACTGTTTTTT

v_call: TRBV5-1
clone_size: once
d_call: NA
j_call: TRBJ2-5
cdr3_aa: CASSRVASQETQYF
cdr3_nt: TGCGCCAGCAGCCGGGTCGCCAGCCAAGAGACCCAGTACTTC

v_call: TRBV4-1
clone_size: NA
d_call: TRBD2
j_call: TRBJ2-1
cdr3_aa: CASSQVGAGGRNEQFF
cdr3_nt: TGCGCCAGCAGCCAAGTCGGAGCGGGGGGCCGGAATGAGCAGTTCTTC

v_call: TRBV29-1
clone_size: many
d_call: TRBD2
j_call: TRBJ2-3
cdr3_aa: CSAVVASGVTDTQYF
cdr3_nt: TGCAGCGCCGTGGTGGCTAGCGGGGTCACAGATACGCAGTATTTT

v_call: TRBV27
clone_size: NA
d_call: NA
j_call: TRBJ2-1
cdr3_aa: CASSPSRDNRPNEQFF
cdr3_nt: TGTGCCAGCAGCCCCTCTCGGGACAACCGACCCAATGAGCAGTTCTTC

v_call: TRBV7-2
clone_size: NA
d_call: TRBD2
j_call: TRBJ2-1
cdr3_aa: CASSLWSSGGAGNEQFF
cdr3_nt: TGTGCCAGCAGCTTATGGTCTAGCGGGGGGGCCGGCAATGAGCAGTTCTTC

v_call: TRBV7-2
clone_size: NA
d_call: NA
j_call: TRBJ2-3
cdr3_aa: CASSLTGASTDTQYF
cdr3_nt: TGTGCCAGCAGCTTAACGGGAGCGAGCACAGATACGCAGTATTTT

v_call: TRBV4-2
clone_size: NA
d_call: NA
j_call: TRBJ2-7
cdr3_aa: CASSQGAEQYF
cdr3_nt: TGTGCCAGCAGCCAAGGGGCCGAGCAGTACTTC

v_call: TRBV7-8
clone_size: NA
d_call: TRBD1
j_call: TRBJ2-1
cdr3_aa: CASSPGTGGGNEQFF
cdr3_nt: TGTGCCAGCAGCCCCGGGACAGGGGGCGGCAATGAGCAGTTCTTC

v_call: TRBV14
clone_size: NA
d_call: NA
j_call: TRBJ2-1
cdr3_aa: CASSQEFRAPPYNEQFF
cdr3_nt: TGTGCCAGCAGCCAAGAATTTCGAGCCCCACCGTACAATGAGCAGTTCTTC

v_call: TRBV7-2
clone_size: once
d_call: NA
j_call: TRBJ1-5
cdr3_aa: CASSSDRSWQPQHF
cdr3_nt: TGTGCCAGCAGCTCCGACAGGAGCTGGCAGCCCCAGCATTTT

v_call: TRBV7-9
clone_size: NA
d_call: TRBD2
j_call: TRBJ2-5
cdr3_aa: CASSLGLAELQETQYF
cdr3_nt: TGTGCCAGCAGCTTAGGGCTAGCGGAGCTCCAAGAGACCCAGTACTTC

v_call: TRBV4-3
clone_size: NA
d_call: TRBD2
j_call: TRBJ2-5
cdr3_aa: CASSQGLTSGGAETQYF
cdr3_nt: TGCGCCAGCAGCCAAGGGTTAACTAGCGGGGGGGCGGAGACCCAGTACTTC

v_call: TRBV28
clone_size: NA
d_call: TRBD2
j_call: TRBJ2-1
cdr3_aa: CASSLGSGGAWEQFF
cdr3_nt: TGTGCCAGCAGTTTGGGGTCCGGGGGGGCCTGGGAGCAGTTCTTC

v_call: TRBV3-1/TRBV3-2
clone_size: NA
d_call: TRBD1
j_call: TRBJ2-5
cdr3_aa: CASSQNTGGGETQYF
cdr3_nt: TGTGCCAGCAGCCAAAATACAGGGGGCGGGGAGACCCAGTACTTC

v_call: TRBV13
clone_size: few
d_call: NA
j_call: TRBJ2-5
cdr3_aa: CASSPNRVAETQYF
cdr3_nt: TGTGCCAGCAGCCCCAACAGGGTAGCTGAGACCCAGTACTTC

v_call: TRBV6-2/TRBV6-3
clone_size: NA
d_call: NA
j_call: TRBJ1-3
cdr3_aa: CASSSHRRVSGNTIYF
cdr3_nt: TGTGCCAGCAGTTCCCACCGCAGGGTCTCTGGAAACACCATATATTTT

v_call: TRBV4-3
clone_size: NA
d_call: NA
j_call: TRBJ2-1
cdr3_aa: CASSQDLVSSYNEQFF
cdr3_nt: TGCGCCAGCAGCCAAGACCTAGTTAGCTCCTACAATGAGCAGTTCTTC

v_call: TRBV6-5
clone_size: NA
d_call: TRBD1
j_call: TRBJ2-1
cdr3_aa: CASSYGTGIHEQFF
cdr3_nt: TGTGCCAGCAGTTACGGGACAGGGATCCATGAGCAGTTCTTC

v_call: TRBV7-2
clone_size: NA
d_call: NA
j_call: TRBJ2-1
cdr3_aa: CASSFSRDSADFREQFF
cdr3_nt: TGTGCCAGCAGCTTCTCGAGGGATAGCGCCGACTTTAGAGAGCAGTTCTTC

v_call: TRBV5-1
clone_size: NA
d_call: NA
j_call: TRBJ1-2
cdr3_aa: CASSGRQFSNYGYTF
cdr3_nt: TGCGCCAGCAGCGGGAGACAATTTTCAAACTATGGCTACACCTTC

v_call: TRBV6-1
clone_size: NA
d_call: NA
j_call: TRBJ1-2
cdr3_aa: CASSEALRGDGYTF
cdr3_nt: TGTGCCAGCAGTGAAGCGCTTCGGGGGGATGGCTACACCTTC

v_call: TRBV18
clone_size: NA
d_call: TRBD2
j_call: TRBJ2-1
cdr3_aa: CASSPPGTSSYNEQFF
cdr3_nt: TGTGCCAGCTCACCCCCGGGGACTAGCTCCTACAATGAGCAGTTCTTC

v_call: TRBV4-3
clone_size: NA
d_call: TRBD2
j_call: TRBJ2-3
cdr3_aa: CASSQRLAGGYTSTDTQYF
cdr3_nt: TGCGCCAGCAGCCAAAGACTAGCGGGGGGCTATACTAGCACAGATACGCAGTATTTT